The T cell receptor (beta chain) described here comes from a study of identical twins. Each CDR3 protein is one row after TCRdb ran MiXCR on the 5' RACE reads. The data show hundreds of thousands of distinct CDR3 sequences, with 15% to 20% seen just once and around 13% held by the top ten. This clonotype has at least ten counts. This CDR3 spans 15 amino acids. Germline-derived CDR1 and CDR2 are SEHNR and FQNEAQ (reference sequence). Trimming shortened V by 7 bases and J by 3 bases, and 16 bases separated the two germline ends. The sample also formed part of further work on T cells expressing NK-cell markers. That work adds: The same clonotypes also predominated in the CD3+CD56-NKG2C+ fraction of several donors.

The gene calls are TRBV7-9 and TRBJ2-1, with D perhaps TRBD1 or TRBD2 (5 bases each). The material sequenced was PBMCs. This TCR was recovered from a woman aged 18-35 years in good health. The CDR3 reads CASTSGRDLYNEQFF. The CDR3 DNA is TGTGCCAGCACCTCGGGCCGGGACCTCTACAATGAGCAGTTCTTC.